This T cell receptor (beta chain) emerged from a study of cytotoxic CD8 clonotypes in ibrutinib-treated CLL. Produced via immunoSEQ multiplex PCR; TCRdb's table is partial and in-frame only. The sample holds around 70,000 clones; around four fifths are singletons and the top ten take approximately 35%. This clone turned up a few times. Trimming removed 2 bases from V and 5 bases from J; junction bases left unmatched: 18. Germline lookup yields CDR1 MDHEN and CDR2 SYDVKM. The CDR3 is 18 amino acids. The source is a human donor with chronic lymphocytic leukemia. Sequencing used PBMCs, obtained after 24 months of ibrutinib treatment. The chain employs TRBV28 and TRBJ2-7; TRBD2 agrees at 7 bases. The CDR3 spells CASSLGVGGIAEPDEQYF. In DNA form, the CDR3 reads TGTGCCAGCAGTTTAGGCGTGGGGGGGATAGCGGAGCCCGACGAGCAGTACTTC.